This T cell receptor beta chain appears in the sequencing data of a study of technical replicates of blood from several donors. The CDR3 sequence is 13 residues long. Germline CDR1 SEHNR, CDR2 FQNEAQ (reference sequence). Trimming took off 1 base at V and 4 bases at J, with 8 bases between the two ends. Some clones are missing from TCRdb's copy, which holds only in-frame ones; the method was immunoSEQ multiplex PCR. The top ten clones hold around 4.6% of a sample with roughly 70,000 clones, over 90% of them seen once. The sequencing input was PBMCs. This TCR was sampled from a human donor in good health. Some clones in this sample may be carry-over from other donors' samples. V gene TRBV7-9 combines with J gene TRBJ2-7; D uncertain. For the CDR3, the DNA is TGTGCCAGCAGCTTAGGGGCCACGTACGAGCAGTACTTC. It specifies CASSLGATYEQYF.